This T cell receptor beta chain was documented in a study of cytomegalovirus exposure and HLA in healthy donors. Study-level findings and limits: DRB1 had the most TCR associations and HLA-C the fewest, a later analysis found, with rates varying by HLA locus. Later, an analysis showed that TCR beta chains associated with HLA were more clonally expanded than others that were equally common.

The PCR was carried out with 60 Vbeta primers and 13 Jbeta primers. Generated by immunoSEQ multiplex PCR, the TCRdb table keeps only in-frame clones and is missing some. Of around 91,000 clones listed, 55% to 65% are singletons. A note on this clone: No antigen is known for it.

This TCR derives from a human donor in good health. What was sequenced was PBMCs.

The CDR3 DNA sequence: TGTGCCAGCAGCTTAGTTGGCAGGGCCTCTGAAGCTTTCTTT. Translation: CASSLVGRASEAFF. The chain couples TRBV7-9 to TRBJ1-1, with D possibly matching TRBD1 (5 bases). This CDR3 is 14 amino acids long. Trimming took 1 base from V and 6 from J, leaving 12 bases between them. From germline, CDR1 is SEHNR and CDR2 FQNEAQ (reference sequence).